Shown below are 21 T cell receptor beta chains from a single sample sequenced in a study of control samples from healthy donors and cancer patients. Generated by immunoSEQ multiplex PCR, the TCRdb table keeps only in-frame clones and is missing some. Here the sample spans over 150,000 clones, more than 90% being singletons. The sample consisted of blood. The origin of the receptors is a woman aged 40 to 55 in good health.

The CDR3 here is CASSEGWTGAKNIQYF. CDR3 coding DNA: TGTGCCAGCAGTGAAGGTTGGACAGGGGCCAAAAACATTCAGTACTTC. The chain carries TRBV6-1 and TRBJ2-4; 8 nucleotides align to TRBD1. V lost 1 base, J lost 1 base, and 3 bases stayed unmatched. In germline, CDR1 is MNHNS, CDR2 SASEGT. This CDR3 has 16 residues.

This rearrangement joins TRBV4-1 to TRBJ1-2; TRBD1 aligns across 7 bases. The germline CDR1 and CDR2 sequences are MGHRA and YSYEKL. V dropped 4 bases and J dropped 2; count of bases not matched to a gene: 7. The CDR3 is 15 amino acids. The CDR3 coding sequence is TGCGCCAGCAGCCCCCAAAGGGGACAGAACTATGGCTACACCTTC. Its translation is CASSPQRGQNYGYTF.

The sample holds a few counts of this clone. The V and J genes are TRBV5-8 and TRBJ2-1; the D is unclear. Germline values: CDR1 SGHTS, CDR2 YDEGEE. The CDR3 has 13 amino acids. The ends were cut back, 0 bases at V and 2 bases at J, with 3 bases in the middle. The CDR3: CASSLEPYNEQFF. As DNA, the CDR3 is TGTGCCAGCAGCTTGGAACCCTACAATGAGCAGTTCTTC.

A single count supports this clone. Written as DNA, the CDR3 is TGTGCCAGCAGTTCTTTTAGGACAGAAGCTAACTATGGCTACACCTTC. It encodes CASSSFRTEANYGYTF. The chain combines TRBV28 with TRBJ1-2, with D possibly being TRBD1 (6 bases). Looked up from germline, CDR1 is MDHEN and CDR2 is SYDVKM. Trimming removed 4 bases at V and 0 bases at J, with 15 bases between. The CDR3 is made up of 16 amino acids.

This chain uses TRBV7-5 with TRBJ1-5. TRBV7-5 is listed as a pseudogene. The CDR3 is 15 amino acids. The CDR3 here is CARRPGEGSNQPQHF. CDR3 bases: TGTGCCAGAAGGCCCGGGGAGGGGAGCAATCAGCCCCAGCATTTT.

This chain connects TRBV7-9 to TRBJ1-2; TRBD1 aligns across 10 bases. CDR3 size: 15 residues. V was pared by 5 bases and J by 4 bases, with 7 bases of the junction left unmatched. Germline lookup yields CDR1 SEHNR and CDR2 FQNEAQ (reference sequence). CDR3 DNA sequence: TGTGCCAGCAGCCCCCCGGGACAGGGGCCCTATGGCTACACCTTC. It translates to CASSPPGQGPYGYTF.

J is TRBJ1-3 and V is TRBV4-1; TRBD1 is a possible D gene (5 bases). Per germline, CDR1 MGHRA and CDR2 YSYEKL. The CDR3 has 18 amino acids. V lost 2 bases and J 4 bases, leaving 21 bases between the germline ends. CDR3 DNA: TGCGCCAGCAGCCAATTACAGGTCAGGCTCCTGTCGGGAAACACCATATATTTT. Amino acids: CASSQLQVRLLSGNTIYF.

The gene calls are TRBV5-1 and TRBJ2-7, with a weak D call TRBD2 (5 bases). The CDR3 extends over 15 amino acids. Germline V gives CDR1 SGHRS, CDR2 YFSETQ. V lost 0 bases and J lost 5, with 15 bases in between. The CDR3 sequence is CASSLGPPRRDEQYF. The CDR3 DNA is TGCGCCAGCAGCTTGGGACCACCAAGGCGGGACGAGCAGTACTTC.

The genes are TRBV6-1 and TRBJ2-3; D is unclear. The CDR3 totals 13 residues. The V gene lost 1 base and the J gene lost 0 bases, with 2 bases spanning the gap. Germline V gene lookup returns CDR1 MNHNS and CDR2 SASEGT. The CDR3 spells CASSEGSTDTQYF. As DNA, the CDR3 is TGTGCCAGCAGTGAAGGGAGCACAGATACGCAGTATTTT.

The CDR3 sequence: CASSPVPAGGTEAFF. The CDR3 nucleotides read TGTGCCAGCAGCCCAGTCCCGGCGGGAGGCACTGAAGCTTTCTTT. V is TRBV9 and J is TRBJ1-1; D gene unclear. The germline V gene has CDR1 SGDLS and CDR2 YYNGEE. The length of the CDR3 is 15 residues. V lost 4 bases to trimming and J lost 4 bases, with 17 bases between them.

Here the CDR3 reads CASSQLGVNEQFF. Written as DNA, the CDR3 is TGTGCCAGCAGCCAACTGGGGGTCAATGAGCAGTTCTTC. The chain couples TRBV3-1 (or the pseudogene TRBV3-2) to TRBJ2-1; D may correspond to TRBD1 or TRBD2 (5 bases each). The CDR3 contains 13 residues. CDR1 is LGHDT and CDR2 is YNNKEL in the germline V gene (reference sequence). The ends were cut back, 2 bases at V and 6 bases at J, with 8 bases in the middle.

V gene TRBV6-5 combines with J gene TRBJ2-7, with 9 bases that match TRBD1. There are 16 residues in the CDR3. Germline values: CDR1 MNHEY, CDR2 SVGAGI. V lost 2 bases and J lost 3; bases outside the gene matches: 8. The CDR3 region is CASSYMGTGFGYEQYF. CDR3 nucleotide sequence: TGTGCCAGCAGTTACATGGGGACAGGGTTCGGCTACGAGCAGTACTTC.

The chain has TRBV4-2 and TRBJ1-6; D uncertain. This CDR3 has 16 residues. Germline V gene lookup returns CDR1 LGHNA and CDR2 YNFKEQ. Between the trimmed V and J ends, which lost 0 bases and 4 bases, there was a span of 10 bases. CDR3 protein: CASSQDRADYNSPLHF. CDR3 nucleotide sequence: TGTGCCAGCAGCCAAGATCGGGCAGATTATAATTCACCCCTCCACTTT.

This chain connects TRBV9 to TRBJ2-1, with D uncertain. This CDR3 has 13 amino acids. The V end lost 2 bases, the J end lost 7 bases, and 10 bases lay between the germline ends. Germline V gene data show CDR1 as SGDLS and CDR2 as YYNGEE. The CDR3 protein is CASSVGLGNEQFF. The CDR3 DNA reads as TGTGCCAGCAGCGTTGGGCTGGGGAATGAGCAGTTCTTC.

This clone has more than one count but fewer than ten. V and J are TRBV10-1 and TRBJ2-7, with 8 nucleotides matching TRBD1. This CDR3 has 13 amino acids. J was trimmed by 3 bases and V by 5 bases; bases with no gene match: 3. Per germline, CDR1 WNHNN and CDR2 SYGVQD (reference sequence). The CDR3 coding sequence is TGCGCCAGCAGTTCCGGACAGGGCTACGAGCAGTACTTC. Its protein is CASSSGQGYEQYF.

CDR3 nucleotides: TGCGCCAGCAGCTACGACAACTATGGCTACACCTTC. It translates to CASSYDNYGYTF. This rearrangement joins TRBV5-1 to TRBJ1-2; D remains ambiguous. Germline CDR1 reads SGHRS; CDR2 reads YFSETQ. The CDR3 runs to 12 residues. V shed 3 bases and J shed 2 bases, with 5 bases lying between them.

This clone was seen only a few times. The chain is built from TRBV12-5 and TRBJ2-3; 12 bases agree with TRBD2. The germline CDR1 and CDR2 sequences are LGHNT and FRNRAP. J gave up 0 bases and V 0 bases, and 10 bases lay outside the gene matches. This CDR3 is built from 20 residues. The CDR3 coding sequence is TGTGCTAGTGGTTTGGTATATCTGACTAGCGGGAGCCCTAGCACAGATACGCAGTATTTT. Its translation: CASGLVYLTSGSPSTDTQYF.

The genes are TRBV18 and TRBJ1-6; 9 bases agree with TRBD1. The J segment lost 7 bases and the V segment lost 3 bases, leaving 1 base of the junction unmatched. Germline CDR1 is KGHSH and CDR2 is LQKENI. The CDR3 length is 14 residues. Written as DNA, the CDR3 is TGTGCCAGCTCACCTGACAGGGGGAATTCACCCCTCCACTTT. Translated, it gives CASSPDRGNSPLHF. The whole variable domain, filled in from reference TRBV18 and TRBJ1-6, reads NAGVMQNPRHLVRRRGQEARLRCSPMKGHSHVYWYRQLPEEGLKFMVYLQKENIIDESGMPKERFSAEFPKEGPSILRIQQVVRGDSAAYFCASSPDRGNSPLHFGNGTRLTVT.

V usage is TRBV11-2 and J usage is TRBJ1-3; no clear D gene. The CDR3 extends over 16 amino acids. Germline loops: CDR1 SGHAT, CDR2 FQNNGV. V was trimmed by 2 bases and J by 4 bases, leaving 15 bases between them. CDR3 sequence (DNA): TGTGCCAGCAGCTTATTAGAGGGTGTGTTCGGAAACACCATATATTTT. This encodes CASSLLEGVFGNTIYF.

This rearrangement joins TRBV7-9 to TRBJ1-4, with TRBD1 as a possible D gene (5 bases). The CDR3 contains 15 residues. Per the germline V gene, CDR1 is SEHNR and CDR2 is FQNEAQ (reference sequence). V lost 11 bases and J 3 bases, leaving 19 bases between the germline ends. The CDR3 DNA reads TGTGCCGCAGCGAGTTCCCGGGGGGCTAATGAAAAACTGTTTTTT. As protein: CAAASSRGANEKLFF. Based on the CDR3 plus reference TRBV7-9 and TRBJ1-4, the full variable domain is DTGVSQNPRHKITKRGQNVTFRCDPISEHNRLYWYRQTLGQGPEFLTYFQNEAQLEKSRLLSDRFSAERPKGSFSTLEIQRTEQGDSAMYLCAAASSRGANEKLFFGSGTQLSVL.

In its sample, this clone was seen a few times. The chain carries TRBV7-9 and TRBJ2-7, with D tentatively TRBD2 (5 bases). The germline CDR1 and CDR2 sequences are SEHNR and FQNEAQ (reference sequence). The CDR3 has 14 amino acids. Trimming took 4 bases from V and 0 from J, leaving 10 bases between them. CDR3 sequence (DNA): TGTGCCAGCAGCTCCCCACGGGGCTCCTACGAGCAGTACTTC. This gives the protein CASSSPRGSYEQYF. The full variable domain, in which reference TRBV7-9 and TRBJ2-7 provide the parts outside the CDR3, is DTGVSQNPRHKITKRGQNVTFRCDPISEHNRLYWYRQTLGQGPEFLTYFQNEAQLEKSRLLSDRFSAERPKGSFSTLEIQRTEQGDSAMYLCASSSPRGSYEQYFGPGTRLTVT.